This TCR beta chain comes out of a study of blood T cell repertoires in COVID-19 (dated by TCRdb to the early 2020s). About the study as a whole: Samples covering the acute and convalescent phases of COVID-19 were provided by collaborators in the United States, Italy and Spain. The prospective study material was composed of cDNA or gDNA derived from T cells, B-cell-depleted T cells, or PBMCs. Subjects who had been exposed to COVID-19, were actively infected with it, or had recovered from it provided the deeply sampled blood TCRbeta repertoires that made up the dataset. A freely available public database, intended as a resource for researchers studying the immune response to SARS-CoV-2, is where the repertoires were released. Samples were obtained from the ongoing ImmuneRACE study (first 160 participants) and from over a thousand subjects provided by 6 global collaborators. Nearly every sample came with metadata listing a de-identified subject ID, COVID-19 status, age in years and sex. Where available, HLA class I and class II types were taken from metadata supplied by the sample provider and were not determined by assay-based typing.

Each collaborating institution followed its own protocols to collect whole blood in K2EDTA tubes. For TCRbeta analysis, collaborators shipped samples as frozen whole blood, isolated PBMCs, or DNA extracted from either of those sample types. General findings and caveats noted by the study authors: Clinical and demographic metadata were provided uncurated, with the amount varying by source and participant.

About this clone itself: Its antigen is currently not known. No base qualities exist here, and no much larger clone lies one base off it. This sample includes further DNA sequences coding for the same CDR3.

The CDR3 starts with the cysteine, ends with the phenylalanine, and has 13 residues. The sequence is cut down to CDR3 DNA, 39 bases in frame from base 1. V is pared back by 3 bases and J by 2 bases, with 7 bases lying between the germline termini. Based on the germline V gene, the CDR1 and CDR2 sequences are KGHSH and LQKENI. TCRbeta CDR3 regions were amplified from genomic DNA by means of the immunoSEQ Assay, a bias-controlled multiplex PCR. The original methods were these. Nucleated cell counts per sample were estimated from amplification of reference gene primers within the assay. To quantify the absolute abundance of each unique TCRbeta CDR3 rearrangement, sequence reads were collapsed and filtered. Productive Simpson clonality was computed per sample as the square root of Simpson's diversity index over productive rearrangements. In its TCRdb copy, this immuneACCESS table keeps in-frame sequences only and misses some clones. Where compared with another copy, unresolved V genes explain less than half of these, and the others have no known cause. V, J and clone size reflect that table, while D and trimming were determined from the DNA. The table for this sample lists 100,000 to 150,000 clones; approximately 83% of them were counted only once. About 6.9% of the sample rests with the top ten.

Recombination linked TRBV18 to TRBJ1-1; TRBD1 is perhaps the D gene, given 5 matching bases. This TCR derives from a man older than 75 with active or convalescent COVID-19. The sequenced material came from peripheral blood. The nucleotides are TGTGCCAGCTCACCCGGGGGAAACACTGAAGCTTTCTTT. This yields the protein CASSPGGNTEAFF.